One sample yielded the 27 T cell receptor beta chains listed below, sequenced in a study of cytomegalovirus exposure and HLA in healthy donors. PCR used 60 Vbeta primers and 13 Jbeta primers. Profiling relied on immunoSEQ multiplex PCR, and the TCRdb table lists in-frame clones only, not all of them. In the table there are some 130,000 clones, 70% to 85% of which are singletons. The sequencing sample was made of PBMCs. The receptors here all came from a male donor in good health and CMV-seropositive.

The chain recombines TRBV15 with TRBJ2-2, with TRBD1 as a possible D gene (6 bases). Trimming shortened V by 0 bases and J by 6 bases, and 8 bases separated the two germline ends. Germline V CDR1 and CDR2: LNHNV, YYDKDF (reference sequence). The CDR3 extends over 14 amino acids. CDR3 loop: CATSRENRAGELFF. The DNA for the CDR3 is TGTGCCACCAGCAGAGAGAACAGGGCCGGGGAGCTGTTTTTT.

The CDR3 DNA sequence: TGTGCCAGCAGTCCACGGGACAGTATCGCTGGGGCCAACGTCCTGACTTTC. It translates to CASSPRDSIAGANVLTF. The chain joins TRBV27 to TRBJ2-6; 7 bases are a match to TRBD1. V shed 5 bases, J shed 2 bases, and the junction held 9 bases outside the gene matches. Germline values: CDR1 MNHEY, CDR2 SMNVEV (reference sequence). The CDR3 extends over 17 amino acids.

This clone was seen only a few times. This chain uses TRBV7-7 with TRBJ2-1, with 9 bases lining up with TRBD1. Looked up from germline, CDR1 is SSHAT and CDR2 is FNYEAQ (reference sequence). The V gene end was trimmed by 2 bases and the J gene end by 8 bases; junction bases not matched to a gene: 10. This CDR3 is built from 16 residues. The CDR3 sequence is CASSLLAQGAGDEQFF. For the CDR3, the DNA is TGTGCCAGCAGCTTATTGGCACAGGGGGCTGGGGATGAGCAGTTCTTC.

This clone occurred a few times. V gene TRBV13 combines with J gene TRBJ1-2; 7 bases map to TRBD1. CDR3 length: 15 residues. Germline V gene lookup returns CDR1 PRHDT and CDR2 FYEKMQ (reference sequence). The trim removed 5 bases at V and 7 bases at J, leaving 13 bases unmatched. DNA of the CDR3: TGTGCCAGCAGCACCCCGACAGGGATGTTATCTGGCTACACCTTC. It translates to CASSTPTGMLSGYTF.

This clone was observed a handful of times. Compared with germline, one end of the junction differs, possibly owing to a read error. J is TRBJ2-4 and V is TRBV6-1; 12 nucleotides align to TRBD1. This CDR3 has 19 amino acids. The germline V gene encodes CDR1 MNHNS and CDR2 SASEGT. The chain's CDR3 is CASSEEIWDRGLGKNSQYF. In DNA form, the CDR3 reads TGTGCCAGCAGTGAAGAGATCTGGGACAGGGGGCTTGGCAAAAACAGTCAGTACTTC.

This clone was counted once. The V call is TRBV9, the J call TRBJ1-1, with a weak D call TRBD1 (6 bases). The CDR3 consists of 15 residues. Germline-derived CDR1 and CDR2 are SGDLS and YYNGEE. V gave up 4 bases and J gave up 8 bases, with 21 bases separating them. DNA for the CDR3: TGTGCCAGCAGCCTAGGAGGACAGCTTAGATTCGAAGCTTTCTTT. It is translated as CASSLGGQLRFEAFF. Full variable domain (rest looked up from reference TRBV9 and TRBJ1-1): DSGVTQTPKHLITATGQRVTLRCSPRSGDLSVYWYQQSLDQGLQFLIQYYNGEERAKGNILERFSAQQFPDLHSELNLSSLELGDSALYFCASSLGGQLRFEAFFGQGTRLTVV.

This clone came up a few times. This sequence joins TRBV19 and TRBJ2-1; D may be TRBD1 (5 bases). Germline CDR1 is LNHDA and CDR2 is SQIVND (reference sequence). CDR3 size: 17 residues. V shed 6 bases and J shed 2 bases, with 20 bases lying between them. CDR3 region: CASRSHWGLSPYNEQFF. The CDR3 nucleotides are TGTGCCAGTAGGTCTCATTGGGGCTTATCCCCCTACAATGAGCAGTTCTTC.

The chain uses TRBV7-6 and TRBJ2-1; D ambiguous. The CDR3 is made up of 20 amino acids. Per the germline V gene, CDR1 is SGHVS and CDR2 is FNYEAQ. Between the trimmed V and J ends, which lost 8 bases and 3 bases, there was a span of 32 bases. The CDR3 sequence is CASGSWVAVPPPPSYNEQFF. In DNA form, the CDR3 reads TGTGCCAGCGGCTCTTGGGTAGCAGTTCCCCCACCTCCCAGCTACAATGAGCAGTTCTTC. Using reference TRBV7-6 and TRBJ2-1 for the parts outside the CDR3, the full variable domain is GAGVSQSPRYKVTKRGQDVALRCDPISGHVSLYWYRQALGQGPEFLTYFNYEAQQDKSGLPNDRFSAERPEGSISTLTIQRTEQRDSAMYRCASGSWVAVPPPPSYNEQFFGPGTRLTVL.

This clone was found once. The CDR3 DNA reads TGTGCCAGCAGCGTAGGTAGGAGACAGGGGGGCGGCAATGAGCAGTTCTTC. Translating it yields CASSVGRRQGGGNEQFF. The J gene is TRBJ2-1, the V gene TRBV9; 9 bases agree with TRBD1. The germline CDR1 and CDR2 sequences are SGDLS and YYNGEE. The junction had 10 bases not matched to a gene; V was cut back by 0 bases and J by 6 bases. The CDR3 loop spans 17 amino acids.

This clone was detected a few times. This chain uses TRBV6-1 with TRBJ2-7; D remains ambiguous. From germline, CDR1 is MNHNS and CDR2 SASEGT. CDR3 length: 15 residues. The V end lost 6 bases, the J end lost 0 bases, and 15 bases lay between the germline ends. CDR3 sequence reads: CASRVEVASSYEQYF. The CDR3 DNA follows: TGTGCCAGCAGGGTCGAGGTAGCCAGCTCCTACGAGCAGTACTTC.

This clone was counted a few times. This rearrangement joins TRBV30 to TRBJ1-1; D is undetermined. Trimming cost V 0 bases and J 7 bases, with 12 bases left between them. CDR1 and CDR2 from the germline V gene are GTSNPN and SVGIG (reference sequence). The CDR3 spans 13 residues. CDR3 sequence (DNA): TGTGCCTGGAGTGTACGGCAAGCGTTTGAAGCTTTCTTT. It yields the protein CAWSVRQAFEAFF.

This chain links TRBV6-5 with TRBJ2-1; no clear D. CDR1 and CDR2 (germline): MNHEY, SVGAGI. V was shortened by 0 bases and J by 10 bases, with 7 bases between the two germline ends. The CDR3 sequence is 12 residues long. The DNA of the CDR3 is TGTGCCAGCAGTTACTCGACTGGAGAGCAGTTCTTC. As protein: CASSYSTGEQFF.

DNA for the CDR3: TGTGCCAGCAGCCGTGGGACAAATGAAAAACTGTTTTTT. Amino acids: CASSRGTNEKLFF. The chain joins TRBV11-2 to TRBJ1-4; weak D call: TRBD1 (6 bases). Between the trimmed V and J ends, which lost 5 bases and 5 bases, there was a span of 9 bases. Germline CDR1 and CDR2: SGHAT and FQNNGV. The CDR3 loop spans 13 amino acids.

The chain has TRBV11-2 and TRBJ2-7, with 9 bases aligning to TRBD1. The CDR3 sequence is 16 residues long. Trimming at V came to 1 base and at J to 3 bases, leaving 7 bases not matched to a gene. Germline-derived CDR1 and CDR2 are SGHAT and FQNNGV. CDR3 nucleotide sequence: TGTGCCAGCAGCTTAGCGGGACAGGGAAACCTCTACGAGCAGTACTTC. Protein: CASSLAGQGNLYEQYF.

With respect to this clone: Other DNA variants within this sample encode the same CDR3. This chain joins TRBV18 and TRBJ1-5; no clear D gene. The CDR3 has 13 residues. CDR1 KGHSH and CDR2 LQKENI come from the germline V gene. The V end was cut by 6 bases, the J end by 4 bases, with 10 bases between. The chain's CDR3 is CASSPGSNQPQHF. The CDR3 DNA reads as TGTGCCAGCTCCCCCGGGAGTAATCAGCCCCAGCATTTT.

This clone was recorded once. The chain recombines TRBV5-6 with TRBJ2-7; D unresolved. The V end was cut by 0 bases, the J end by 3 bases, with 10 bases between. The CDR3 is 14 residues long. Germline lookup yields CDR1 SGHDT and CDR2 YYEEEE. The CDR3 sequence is CASSLAQFLYEQYF. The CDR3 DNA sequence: TGTGCCAGCAGCTTGGCACAATTCCTCTACGAGCAGTACTTC. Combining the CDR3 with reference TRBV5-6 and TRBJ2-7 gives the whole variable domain DAGVTQSPTHLIKTRGQQVTLRCSPKSGHDTVSWYQQALGQGPQFIFQYYEEEERQRGNFPDRFSGHQFPNYSSELNVNALLLGDSALYLCASSLAQFLYEQYFGPGTRLTVT.

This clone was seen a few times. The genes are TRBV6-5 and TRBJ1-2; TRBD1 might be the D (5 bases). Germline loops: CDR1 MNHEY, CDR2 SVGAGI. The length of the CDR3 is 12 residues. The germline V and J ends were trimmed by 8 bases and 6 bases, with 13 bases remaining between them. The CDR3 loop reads CASSRGVDGYTF. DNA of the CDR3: TGTGCCAGCTCACGGGGGGTGGATGGCTACACCTTC.

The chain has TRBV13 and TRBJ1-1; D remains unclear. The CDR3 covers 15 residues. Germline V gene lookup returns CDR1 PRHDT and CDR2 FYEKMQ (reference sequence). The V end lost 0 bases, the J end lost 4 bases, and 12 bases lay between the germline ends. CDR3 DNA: TGTGCCAGCAGCTTAGGTGGGGTGGGGAGCACTGAAGCTTTCTTT. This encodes CASSLGGVGSTEAFF. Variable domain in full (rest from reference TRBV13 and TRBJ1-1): AAGVIQSPRHLIKEKRETATLKCYPIPRHDTVYWYQQGPGQDPQFLISFYEKMQSDKGSIPDRFSAQQFSDYHSELNMSSLELGDSALYFCASSLGGVGSTEAFFGQGTRLTVV.

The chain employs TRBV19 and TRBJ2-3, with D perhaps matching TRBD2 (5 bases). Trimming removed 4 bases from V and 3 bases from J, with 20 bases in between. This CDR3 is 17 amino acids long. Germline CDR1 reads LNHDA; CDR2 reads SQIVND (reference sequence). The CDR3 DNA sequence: TGTGCCAGTAGTACCCTTGAGGCTAGCAGTTTTACAGATACGCAGTATTTT. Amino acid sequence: CASSTLEASSFTDTQYF.

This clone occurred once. The CDR3 protein is CASSPRRPNIGELFF. CDR3 sequence (DNA): TGTGCCAGCAGCCCGAGGAGGCCTAATATCGGGGAGCTGTTTTTT. The chain recombines TRBV7-9 with TRBJ2-2, with TRBD2 as a possible D gene (5 bases). The V end lost 5 bases, the J end lost 7 bases, and 17 bases lay between the germline ends. Germline V CDR1 and CDR2: SEHNR, FQNEAQ (reference sequence). The CDR3 sequence is 15 residues long.

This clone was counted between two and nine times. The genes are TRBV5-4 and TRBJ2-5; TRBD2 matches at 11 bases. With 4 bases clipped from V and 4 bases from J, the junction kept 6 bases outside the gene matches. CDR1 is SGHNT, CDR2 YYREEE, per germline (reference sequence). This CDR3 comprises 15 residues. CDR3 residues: CASSPGTSGTETQYF. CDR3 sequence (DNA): TGTGCCAGCAGCCCCGGGACTAGCGGTACAGAGACCCAGTACTTC.

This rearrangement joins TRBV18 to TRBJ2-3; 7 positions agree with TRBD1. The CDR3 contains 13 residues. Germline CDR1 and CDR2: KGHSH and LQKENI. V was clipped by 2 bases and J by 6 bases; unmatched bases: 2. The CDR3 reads CASSPDREDTQYF. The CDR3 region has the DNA TGTGCCAGCTCACCAGACAGGGAGGATACGCAGTATTTT.

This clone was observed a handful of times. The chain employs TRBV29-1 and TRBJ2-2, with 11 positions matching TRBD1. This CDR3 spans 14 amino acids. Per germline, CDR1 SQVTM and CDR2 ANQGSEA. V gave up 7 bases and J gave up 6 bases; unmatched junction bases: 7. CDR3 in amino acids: CSARTGGSSGELFF. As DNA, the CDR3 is TGCAGCGCAAGGACAGGGGGCTCTTCCGGGGAGCTGTTTTTT.

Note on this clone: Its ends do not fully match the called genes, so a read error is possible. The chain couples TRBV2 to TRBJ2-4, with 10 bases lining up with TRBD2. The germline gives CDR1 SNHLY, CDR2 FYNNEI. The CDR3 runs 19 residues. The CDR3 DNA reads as TGTGCCAGCAAGCCTCCAGGGCTAGCGGGGGCGGGGGCCAAAAACAGTCAGTACTTC. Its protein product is CASKPPGLAGAGAKNSQYF. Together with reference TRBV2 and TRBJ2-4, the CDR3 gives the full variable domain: EPEVTQTPSHQVTQMGQEVILRCVPISNHLYFYWYRQILGQKVEFLVSFYNNEISEKSEIFDDQFSVERPDGSNFTLKIRSTKLEDSAMYFCASKPPGLAGAGAKNSQYFGAGTRLSVL.

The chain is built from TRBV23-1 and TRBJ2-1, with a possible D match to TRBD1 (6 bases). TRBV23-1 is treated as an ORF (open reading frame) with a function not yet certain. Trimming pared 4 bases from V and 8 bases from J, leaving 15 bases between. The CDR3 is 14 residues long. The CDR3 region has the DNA TGCGCCAGCAGTCGATCGGCAGGGGATGATGAGCAGTTCTTC. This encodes CASSRSAGDDEQFF.

The CDR3 reads CASTQTGAYEQYF. The CDR3 DNA sequence: TGTGCCAGCACCCAGACAGGGGCCTACGAGCAGTACTTC. The V and J genes are TRBV5-6 and TRBJ2-5; TRBD1 matches 8 bases. The J call may not be correct, given that the DNA end is closer to TRBJ2-7. Germline V gene data show CDR1 as SGHDT and CDR2 as YYEEEE. CDR3 size: 13 residues.

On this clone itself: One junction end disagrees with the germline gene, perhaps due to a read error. CDR3 amino acids: CASSPSGRALKNSQYF. The CDR3 nucleotides are TGTGCCAGCAGCCCAAGCGGGAGGGCCCTCAAAAACAGTCAGTACTTC. This chain connects TRBV4-2 to TRBJ2-4, with 10 nucleotides matching TRBD2. This CDR3 has 16 residues. From germline, CDR1 is LGHNA and CDR2 YNFKEQ.